These T cell receptor beta chains were read from a single sample in a study of cytomegalovirus exposure and HLA in healthy donors. Method: immunoSEQ multiplex PCR; TCRdb's copy keeps in-frame clones and lacks some. The sample yields about 120,000 clones, approximately 10% seen once. Sequencing was done on a sample of PBMCs. Receptors were obtained from a woman between 18 and 29 years old in good health and CMV-seropositive. Both conserved end residues are part of each CDR3. The D gene is left open where the match is weak. Part of the rows lack a size; the others show once, few, many or a class for expanded clones.

few	TRBV11-2	TRBJ1-3	TRBD1	TGTGCCAGCAGCTCCGGGGGACAGAATTCTCCCCTCTCTGGAAACACCATATATTTT	CASSSGGQNSPLSGNTIYF
NA	TRBV7-9	TRBJ2-3	NA	TGTGCCAGCAGCTTAGCGAGGTGTGATACGCAGTATTTT	CASSLARCDTQYF
few	TRBV11-3	TRBJ2-7	TRBD1	TGTGCCAGCAGTACAGGGGATCCATACGAGCAGTACTTC	CASSTGDPYEQYF
NA	TRBV5-1	TRBJ2-3	TRBD2	TGCGCCAGCAGCTTAGGGCGAGCGGGAGGGACAGATACGCAGTATTTT	CASSLGRAGGTDTQYF
few	TRBV6-4	TRBJ2-1	NA	TGTGCCAGCAGCCCGAGGACGGGGGTCTACAATGAGCAGTTCTTC	CASSPRTGVYNEQFF
NA	TRBV6-1	TRBJ1-5	NA	TGTGCCAGCAGGGCCGACACACCATATCAGCCCCAGCATTTT	CASRADTPYQPQHF
NA	TRBV19	TRBJ1-1	TRBD1	TGTGCCAGTAGTATAGTACAGGGGAGCTCTGAAGCTTTCTTT	CASSIVQGSSEAFF
NA	TRBV7-9	TRBJ1-5	NA	TGTGCCAGCAGCTGGGACACGGTCGGGCCCCAGCATTTT	CASSWDTVGPQHF
NA	TRBV9	TRBJ2-1	TRBD2	TGTGCCAGCGGCAGACTAGCGGGAGGGCGGGATGAGCAGTTCTTC	CASGRLAGGRDEQFF
few	TRBV6-5	TRBJ1-1	NA	TGTGCCAGCAGTTACGGGGCGGGGAAAGCTTTCTTT	CASSYGAGKAFF
NA	TRBV18	TRBJ2-7	NA	TGTGCCAGCTCACCCTCGGAGGGCGGCACCTACGAGCAGTACTTC	CASSPSEGGTYEQYF
few	TRBV7-9	TRBJ1-1	TRBD1	TGTGCCAGCTTACCCGGGACAGGGTATCTAGCTTTCTTT	CASLPGTGYLAFF
few	TRBV9	TRBJ1-5	TRBD1	TGTGCCAGCAGCCAAGGGGGACAGCGTCAAAATCAGCCCCAGCATTTT	CASSQGGQRQNQPQHF
NA	TRBV28	TRBJ1-1	TRBD1	TGTGCCATTACGGACAGGGACACTGAAGCTTTCTTT	CAITDRDTEAFF
NA	TRBV7-9	TRBJ1-3	NA	TGTGCCAGCAGCTCGGGGTTCAACACCATATATTTT	CASSSGFNTIYF
NA	TRBV27	TRBJ1-1	NA	TGTGCCAGCAGTATAAACCCAGGATTTGGCACTGAAGCTTTCTTT	CASSINPGFGTEAFF
NA	TRBV19	TRBJ2-7	NA	TGTGCCAGTAGTATGGCGGGCCTCGTCGACGAGCAGTACTTC	CASSMAGLVDEQYF
NA	TRBV28	TRBJ1-1	TRBD1	TGTGCCAGCAGTTCCTCAGGGGGCGCACAGATAGCTTTCTTT	CASSSSGGAQIAFF
few	TRBV14	TRBJ1-2	NA	TGTGCCAGCAGCCATGGGAGGGTTGAGTATGGCTACACCTTC	CASSHGRVEYGYTF
few	TRBV13	TRBJ2-5	NA	TGTGCCAGCAGCTTAGGGGAGTACCAAGAGACCCAGTACTTC	CASSLGEYQETQYF
NA	TRBV6-1	TRBJ2-1	NA	TGTGCCAGCAGTGGGACAGAATACAATGAGCAGTTCTTC	CASSGTEYNEQFF
NA	TRBV5-4	TRBJ2-1	TRBD2	TGTGCCAGCAGCTGGTTCAGCGGGAGCGGCGATGAGCAGTTCTTC	CASSWFSGSGDEQFF
NA	TRBV25-1	TRBJ1-2	NA	TGTGCCAGCAGCTACGGAGGGGATGGCTACACCTTC	CASSYGGDGYTF
NA	TRBV10-3	TRBJ1-2	TRBD1	TGTGCCAACAGGGACAGGCAAGACGTAAACTATGGCTACACCTTC	CANRDRQDVNYGYTF
once	TRBV28	TRBJ2-1	TRBD2	TGTGCCAGCAGCTCCCCGCGGGAGCCCATCTATGAGCAGTTCTTC	CASSSPREPIYEQFF
few	TRBV25-1	TRBJ2-7	NA	TGTGCCAGCGGGGTGGGGCACCTAACCTTCTCCTACGAGCAGTACTTC	CASGVGHLTFSYEQYF
NA	TRBV19	TRBJ2-2	NA	TGTGCCAGCGGGTTCACGGGGGAGCTGTTTTTT	CASGFTGELFF
few	TRBV27	TRBJ2-1	TRBD2	TGTGCCTCAGAGGGGACTAGTTCCCATGAGCAGTTCTTC	CASEGTSSHEQFF
NA	TRBV27	TRBJ2-2	TRBD1	TGTGCCAGCAGTTTACCCTCCGACAGGGTCGGGGAGCTGTTTTTT	CASSLPSDRVGELFF
NA	TRBV6-5	TRBJ1-2	NA	TGTGCCAGCAGTTACATAGGGGGGGCAGGCTATGGCTACACCTTC	CASSYIGGAGYGYTF
NA	TRBV2	TRBJ1-2	TRBD1	TGTGCCAGCAGTGAAGCGATAGGGACAGGGGGTTATGGCTACACCTTC	CASSEAIGTGGYGYTF
few	TRBV30	TRBJ2-4	NA	TGTGCCTGGAGTGGGGGGGTGGGGGGCATTCAGTACTTC	CAWSGGVGGIQYF
few	TRBV4-2	TRBJ1-1	NA	TGTGCCAGCAGCCAAGGGACAGCGAACACTGAAGCTTTCTTT	CASSQGTANTEAFF
few	TRBV7-9	TRBJ2-7	NA	TGTGCCAGCAGCTTAGGCGGCGGGACCCCGAAGGGGCAGTACTTC	CASSLGGGTPKGQYF
NA	TRBV6-1	TRBJ2-3	TRBD2	TGTGCCAGCAGTGAATTATCTGGGACTAGCGGCACAGATACGCAGTATTTT	CASSELSGTSGTDTQYF
few	TRBV7-9	TRBJ1-2	TRBD1	TGTGCCAGCAGCTTCGGGACAGGAGGGGACTATGGCTACACCTTC	CASSFGTGGDYGYTF
few	TRBV18	TRBJ2-1	TRBD1	TGTGCCAGCTCACCACCTTTTAGGGGACAGGACTACAATGAGCAGTTCTTC	CASSPPFRGQDYNEQFF
few	TRBV4-1	TRBJ1-1	TRBD1	TGCGCCAGCAGCCAACAACAGGGACAGATGAACACTGAAGCTTTCTTT	CASSQQQGQMNTEAFF
NA	TRBV7-9	TRBJ2-1	TRBD2	TGTGCCAGCAGCTTCTCGGCTAGCGGGATCGACAATGAGCAGTTCTTC	CASSFSASGIDNEQFF
NA	TRBV11-2	TRBJ2-7	NA	TGTGCCAGCAGCTTAGGGCAGATCTACGAGCAGTACTTC	CASSLGQIYEQYF
NA	TRBV9	TRBJ2-1	TRBD1	TGTGCCAGCAGCTCGGACCGGGACAGGAATGAGCAGTTCTTC	CASSSDRDRNEQFF
NA	TRBV6-1	TRBJ1-5	NA	TGTGCCAGCAAGGGAGGGACTAGCAATCAGCCCCAGCATTTT	CASKGGTSNQPQHF
few	TRBV11-3	TRBJ1-1	NA	TGTGCCAGCAGCTCGACAATCGGAACAGGGGCTTTCTTT	CASSSTIGTGAFF
NA	TRBV4-1	TRBJ1-1	NA	TGCGCCAGCAGCCAACTGGGACTCAACACTGAAGCTTTCTTT	CASSQLGLNTEAFF
few	TRBV11-2	TRBJ1-1	NA	TGTGCCAGCAGGGAGGATAAAGCTGAAGCTTTCTTT	CASREDKAEAFF
NA	TRBV19	TRBJ2-7	NA	TGTGCCAGTAGTAAGGAGGAGGGGAGGTGGTACTTC	CASSKEEGRWYF
NA	TRBV12-5	TRBJ2-7	TRBD2	TGTGCTAGAGGAGCGGGAGGGAAGCCATCCTACGAGCAGTACTTC	CARGAGGKPSYEQYF
NA	TRBV18	TRBJ2-7	TRBD2	TGTGCCAGCTCACCACCACTAGCGGAAATTCGTCGGGAGCAGTACTTC	CASSPPLAEIRREQYF
few	TRBV19	TRBJ1-5	NA	TGTGCCAGTAGCGGTGATCAGCCCCAGCATTTT	CASSGDQPQHF
few	TRBV7-7	TRBJ2-2	TRBD1	TGTGCTAGCAGCCCAAGGACAGGGGCCGGGGAGCTGTTTTTT	CASSPRTGAGELFF
few	TRBV28	TRBJ1-2	NA	TGTGCCAGTAACCTGGGGGGGGCGACGGACTATGGCTACACCTTC	CASNLGGATDYGYTF
few	TRBV4-1	TRBJ2-1	NA	TGCGCCAGCAGCCAAGCTCGGGACTTCTATGAGCAGTTCTTC	CASSQARDFYEQFF
few	TRBV5-1	TRBJ2-7	NA	TGCGCCAGCAGCCTAACAGGGAGGGAGGACGAGCAGTACTTC	CASSLTGREDEQYF
few	TRBV6-5	TRBJ1-3	NA	TGTGCCAGCAGTTACTCATGGGAGTCTGGAAACACCATATATTTT	CASSYSWESGNTIYF
few	TRBV30	TRBJ1-5	NA	TGTGCCTGGAGTGAACGAAGCCAGCCCCAGCATTTT	CAWSERSQPQHF
many	TRBV7-9	TRBJ1-3	NA	TGTGCCAGCAGCTCAGCCCCTATTTCTGGAAACACCATATATTTT	CASSSAPISGNTIYF
NA	TRBV15	TRBJ1-5	NA	TGTGCCACCAGCAGAGACCGTCCCCAGTATAGCAATCAGCCCCAGCATTTT	CATSRDRPQYSNQPQHF
few	TRBV6-5	TRBJ2-3	TRBD2	TGTGCCGGGAAGTGGCTAGCGGGATTACGAGATACGCAGTATTTT	CAGKWLAGLRDTQYF
few	TRBV6-5	TRBJ1-1	TRBD1	TGTGCCAGCGTCCGGGACAGCGAAGCTTTCTTT	CASVRDSEAFF